The 5 T cell receptor beta chains listed next were all sequenced from one sample in a study of blood T cells in healthy people across ages. The second PCR ran about 6 to 11 cycles with a sample-barcoded 5' primer and J-beta primers. TCRdb re-derived calls from the 5' RACE reads in MiXCR, one entry per CDR3 protein. The sample includes 750,000 to 1,000,000 distinct CDR3 sequences, approximately 32% seen only once; the top ten take roughly 10%. The same sample was also used in a study of T cells of mothers and their children.

The sample taken for sequencing was blood. The receptors come from a woman between 40 and 50 years old in good health.

This clonotype appeared many times. The rearrangement joins TRBV7-9 to TRBJ1-2; D might be TRBD1 (5 bases). The CDR3 runs to 16 residues. Germline assignment: CDR1 SEHNR and CDR2 FQNEAQ (reference sequence). Trimming removed 5 bases from V and 5 bases from J, with 21 bases in between. The CDR3 DNA follows: TGTGCCAGCAGCCCACGACGGGGCTTGGGTGGATATGGCTACACCTTC. It translates to CASSPRRGLGGYGYTF.

Many counts were recorded for this clonotype. The chain carries TRBV29-1 and TRBJ2-5; D is unresolved. This CDR3 contains 12 residues. The germline V gene encodes CDR1 SQVTM and CDR2 ANQGSEA. V shed 5 bases and J shed 0 bases, with 7 bases lying between them. The CDR3, as DNA: TGCAGCGTTCGGCAGTACCAAGAGACCCAGTACTTC. This gives the protein CSVRQYQETQYF.

This clonotype was detected only a few times. The chain links TRBV28 to TRBJ1-2; 7 bases are shared with TRBD1. V was pared by 6 bases and J by 5 bases, with 15 bases of the junction left unmatched. The CDR3 totals 16 residues. Germline loops: CDR1 MDHEN, CDR2 SYDVKM. CDR3 in amino acids: CASSRRDSVIMYGYTF. CDR3 bases: TGTGCCAGCAGCCGGAGGGACAGTGTTATAATGTATGGCTACACCTTC.

V usage is TRBV7-2 and J usage is TRBJ1-2, with D uncertain. V lost 2 bases to trimming and J lost 4 bases, with 14 bases between them. Germline CDR1 and CDR2: SGHTA and FQGNSA. The length of the CDR3 is 15 residues. The CDR3 spells CASSLRQASPYGYTF. In DNA, the CDR3 is TGTGCCAGCAGCTTAAGGCAGGCTTCCCCCTATGGCTACACCTTC.

This clonotype was picked up a small number of times. The rearrangement joins TRBV20-1 to TRBJ1-5; perhaps TRBD1 as D (5 bases). Germline V gene lookup returns CDR1 DFQATT and CDR2 SNEGSKA (reference sequence). This CDR3 comprises 14 residues. With 4 bases removed from V and 3 bases from J, the gap between germline ends came to 13 bases. CDR3 sequence: CSAIRDGTNQPQHF. The CDR3 DNA follows: TGCAGTGCTATCCGGGACGGCACCAATCAGCCCCAGCATTTT.